The 29 T cell receptor beta chains below come from one sample, sequenced in a study of T cells expressing NK-cell markers. TCRdb reprocessed the 5' RACE reads, with one entry per CDR3 protein and no DNA. The table lists 200,000 to 300,000 distinct CDR3 sequences, with around 0.42% in the top ten. Sequenced input: blood T cells: a sorted CD56 or NKG2C T cell subset, CD4+ or CD8+ T cells, or bulk PBMC T cells (not recorded which). The origin of the receptors is a man between 18 and 29 years old in good health.

The chain couples TRBV12-3 or TRBV12-4 to TRBJ1-5; TCRdb indicates TRBD1, and absent DNA this call remains unverified. The CDR3 consists of 17 residues. CDR3 sequence reads: CASSLAVGQGGNQPQHF.

The chain uses TRBV28 and TRBJ2-5; TCRdb outputs TRBD2, but without DNA this stays unchecked. Germline V gene lookup returns CDR1 MDHEN and CDR2 SYDVKM. The CDR3 runs to 13 residues. CDR3 sequence: CASSLAGGQTQYF.

This chain links TRBV20-1 with TRBJ2-1; TCRdb designates TRBD1, a call that cannot be tested without DNA. Germline V gene sequence: CDR1 DFQATT, CDR2 SNEGSKA (reference sequence). The CDR3 sequence is 15 residues long. CDR3 loop: CSAPNLGVRGNEQFF.

The rearrangement joins TRBV18 to TRBJ2-4. CDR1 and CDR2 from the germline V gene are KGHSH and LQKENI. The CDR3 extends over 17 amino acids. The CDR3 sequence is CASSPRDIRLAKNIQYF.

V and J are TRBV4-3 and TRBJ2-5; absent DNA, TCRdb's TRBD2 call cannot be checked. The CDR3 runs 14 residues. Germline CDR1 is LGHNA and CDR2 is YSLEER. The CDR3 sequence: CASSLREGVETQYF.

The rearrangement joins TRBV20-1 to TRBJ2-1; TCRdb selects TRBD1, and the lack of DNA leaves this call unchecked. Germline lookup yields CDR1 DFQATT and CDR2 SNEGSKA (reference sequence). This CDR3 comprises 16 residues. CDR3 residues: CSARVIGTGPYNEQFF.

The chain uses TRBV27 and TRBJ2-4; the D call from TCRdb, TRBD1, cannot be confirmed without DNA. Germline lookup yields CDR1 MNHEY and CDR2 SMNVEV (reference sequence). This CDR3 has 16 residues. The CDR3 loop is CASSLRSGGSKNIQYF.

The chain's CDR3 is CASRDLSSANVLTF. The rearrangement uses TRBV12-3 or TRBV12-4 and TRBJ2-6; TCRdb's D gene call, TRBD2, goes unchecked for lack of DNA. There are 14 residues in the CDR3.

This sequence joins TRBV6-1 and TRBJ2-7; TCRdb names TRBD2, which stays unverified in the absence of DNA. The CDR3 is 14 residues long. Per germline, CDR1 MNHNS and CDR2 SASEGT. The CDR3 region is CASTSSGENYEQYF.

V is TRBV10-1 and J is TRBJ2-2. The length of the CDR3 is 14 residues. Germline V gene sequence: CDR1 WNHNN, CDR2 SYGVQD (reference sequence). This chain's CDR3 is CASSTVANTGELFF.

This chain connects TRBV12-3 or TRBV12-4 to TRBJ1-1; no DNA is available, so the TRBD1 call from TCRdb remains unchecked. CDR3 length equals 15 residues. The CDR3 loop is CASSSQGTSVSEAFF.

The V and J genes are TRBV29-1 and TRBJ1-2; TCRdb's assignment of TRBD1 cannot be checked, as there is no DNA. Germline loops: CDR1 SQVTM, CDR2 ANQGSEA. The CDR3 loop spans 12 amino acids. CDR3 sequence: CSVAQGVRGYTF.

The chain joins TRBV19 to TRBJ1-2; TCRdb gives TRBD1 as the D gene, but with no DNA this cannot be confirmed. This CDR3 comprises 12 residues. From germline, CDR1 is LNHDA and CDR2 SQIVND (reference sequence). Here the CDR3 reads CASSFLRAGYTF.

The CDR3 sequence: CASSGIGSYEQYF. The rearrangement links TRBV7-2 to TRBJ2-7. CDR1 and CDR2 from the germline V gene are SGHTA and FQGNSA. The CDR3 loop spans 13 amino acids.

The gene calls are TRBV20-1 and TRBJ2-3; absent DNA, TCRdb's TRBD2 call cannot be checked. The germline V gene encodes CDR1 DFQATT and CDR2 SNEGSKA (reference sequence). The CDR3 length is 15 residues. The CDR3 loop reads CSASALAGVPDTQYF.

The chain carries TRBV11-2 and TRBJ2-5; the TCRdb D gene call, TRBD2, has no DNA to confirm it. Germline CDR1 and CDR2: SGHAT and FQNNGV. CDR3 length: 16 residues. CDR3 sequence: CASSLSGSLGSGTQYF. The full variable domain, rest sourced from reference TRBV11-2 and TRBJ2-5, is EAGVAQSPRYKIIEKRQSVAFWCNPISGHATLYWYQQILGQGPKLLIQFQNNGVVDDSQLPKDRFSAERLKGVDSTLKIQPAKLEDSAVYLCASSLSGSLGSGTQYFGPGTRLLVL.

The chain is built from TRBV6-5 and TRBJ1-1. The germline gives CDR1 MNHEY, CDR2 SVGAGI. The CDR3 is 14 residues long. This CDR3 is CASTYSDMNTEAFF.

The chain links TRBV29-1 to TRBJ2-2; TCRdb names TRBD1, which stays unverified in the absence of DNA. Germline-derived CDR1 and CDR2 are SQVTM and ANQGSEA. This CDR3 is 14 amino acids long. The CDR3 loop reads CSAGPGDHTGELFF.

The rearrangement uses TRBV29-1 and TRBJ1-2; the TRBD1 assignment by TCRdb is unverifiable without DNA. The length of the CDR3 is 15 residues. Germline assignment: CDR1 SQVTM and CDR2 ANQGSEA. CDR3 protein: CSAATGTGVNYGYTF. The full variable domain, with the rest looked up from reference TRBV29-1 and TRBJ1-2, is SAVISQKPSRDICQRGTSLTIQCQVDSQVTMMFWYRQQPGQSLTLIATANQGSEATYESGFVIDKFPISRPNLTFSTLTVSNMSPEDSSIYLCSAATGTGVNYGYTFGSGTRLTVV.

The rearrangement links TRBV7-2 to TRBJ2-1; TCRdb proposes TRBD1, but this gene call is untestable without DNA. From germline, CDR1 is SGHTA and CDR2 FQGNSA. This CDR3 region has 12 residues. The CDR3 sequence: CASSPPVSEQFF.

The chain is built from TRBV29-1 and TRBJ2-5. The CDR3 consists of 13 residues. Per germline, CDR1 SQVTM and CDR2 ANQGSEA. This CDR3 is CSAGGQIGETQYF.

This chain uses TRBV5-4 with TRBJ2-7; TCRdb indicates TRBD1, and absent DNA this call remains unverified. The V gene's germline CDR1 is SGHNT and CDR2 YYREEE (reference sequence). CDR3 size: 14 residues. The CDR3 protein is CASSEGGQGYEQYF.

The V call is TRBV20-1, the J call TRBJ2-1. Germline V gene sequence: CDR1 DFQATT, CDR2 SNEGSKA (reference sequence). The CDR3 covers 15 residues. CDR3 region: CSASFGPPSYNEQFF.

This chain links TRBV23-1 with TRBJ2-2; TCRdb's D gene call, TRBD1, goes unchecked for lack of DNA. TRBV23-1 is reported as an ORF; its role is uncertain. There are 16 residues in the CDR3. The CDR3 loop reads CASSQSRTGCTGELFF.

The rearrangement uses TRBV5-5 and TRBJ1-5. This CDR3 comprises 17 residues. The germline V gene encodes CDR1 SGHKS and CDR2 YYEKEE (reference sequence). CDR3: CASSSFFHGQINQPQHF.

This rearrangement joins TRBV5-6 to TRBJ2-3; TCRdb lists TRBD1, though no DNA is available to test this call. The CDR3 extends over 14 amino acids. Germline V gene data show CDR1 as SGHDT and CDR2 as YYEEEE. Here the CDR3 reads CASSDRDPTDTQYF.

V is TRBV10-2 and J is TRBJ1-6; TCRdb outputs TRBD1, but without DNA this stays unchecked. The CDR3 is made up of 19 amino acids. Germline CDR1 reads WSHSY; CDR2 reads SAAADI. CDR3 sequence: CASSESIGHSSSYNSPLHF.

The J gene is TRBJ2-3, the V gene TRBV11-2; TCRdb calls TRBD2, which cannot be checked without DNA. The V gene's germline CDR1 is SGHAT and CDR2 FQNNGV. The CDR3 runs 20 residues. The CDR3 is CASSLRPPGTSGFGTDTQYF. The variable domain in full, with the rest retrieved from reference TRBV11-2 and TRBJ2-3, is EAGVAQSPRYKIIEKRQSVAFWCNPISGHATLYWYQQILGQGPKLLIQFQNNGVVDDSQLPKDRFSAERLKGVDSTLKIQPAKLEDSAVYLCASSLRPPGTSGFGTDTQYFGPGTRLTVL.

V is TRBV29-1 and J is TRBJ1-1. Germline V gives CDR1 SQVTM, CDR2 ANQGSEA. This CDR3 spans 12 amino acids. The chain's CDR3 is CSVALNTAEAFF.